The T cell receptor (beta chain) described here comes from a study of a mutant IDH1 vaccine in newly diagnosed glioma. At the level of the study: Vaccines were first given 4-6 weeks after radiotherapy alone, or with temozolomide cycles. Averaging 40.4 years of age, treated patients were roughly 60% male and approximately 40% female. Regarding the study as a whole: Patients mounted vaccine-induced immune responses in 93.3% of cases.

Sample time point: week 23, last vaccination. The vaccine gave 300 ug of a 20-mer mutant IDH1 peptide subcutaneously per dose. Using immunoSEQ multiplex PCR, the repertoire was profiled, and TCRdb retains in-frame clones only, with some absent. Among tens of thousands of clones listed, roughly 81% were seen once. Germline V gives CDR1 LNHDA, CDR2 SQIVND (reference sequence). The CDR3 has 13 amino acids. V gave up 6 bases and J gave up 6 bases; unmatched junction bases: 6. Of note for this clone: Its antigen is unidentified.

The input for sequencing was PBMCs, taken from a glioma patient whose treatment included an IDH1 peptide vaccine. This receptor was identified in a woman aged 35 to 49 with glioma. Some clones in this sample may be carry-over from other donors' samples. V usage is TRBV19 and J usage is TRBJ2-7, with 9 bases lining up with TRBD1. The CDR3 bases are TGTGCCAGTAGAGGTTGGACAGGGGTCGAGCAGTACTTC. Protein product: CASRGWTGVEQYF.